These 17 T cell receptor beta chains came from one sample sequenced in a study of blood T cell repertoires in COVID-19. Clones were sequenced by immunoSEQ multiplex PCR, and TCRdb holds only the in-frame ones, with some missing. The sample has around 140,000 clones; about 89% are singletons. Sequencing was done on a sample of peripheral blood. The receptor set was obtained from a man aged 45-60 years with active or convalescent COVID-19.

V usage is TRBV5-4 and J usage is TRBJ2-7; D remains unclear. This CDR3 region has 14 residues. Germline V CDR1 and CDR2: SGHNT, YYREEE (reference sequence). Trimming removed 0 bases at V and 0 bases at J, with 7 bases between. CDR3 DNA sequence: TGTGCCAGCAGCTTGGATCAGGCCTCCTACGAGCAGTACTTC. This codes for CASSLDQASYEQYF.

The CDR3 sequence is CASSWNRGSNQPQHF. In nucleotides, the CDR3 is TGTGCCAGCAGCTGGAACAGGGGTAGCAATCAGCCCCAGCATTTT. The rearrangement links TRBV5-6 to TRBJ1-5; 7 bases fit TRBD1. The CDR3 is 15 residues long. The ends lost 3 bases at V and 0 bases at J; junction bases unmatched: 3. Per the germline V gene, CDR1 is SGHDT and CDR2 is YYEEEE. The variable domain in full, with the rest retrieved from reference TRBV5-6 and TRBJ1-5, is DAGVTQSPTHLIKTRGQQVTLRCSPKSGHDTVSWYQQALGQGPQFIFQYYEEEERQRGNFPDRFSGHQFPNYSSELNVNALLLGDSALYLCASSWNRGSNQPQHFGDGTRLSIL.

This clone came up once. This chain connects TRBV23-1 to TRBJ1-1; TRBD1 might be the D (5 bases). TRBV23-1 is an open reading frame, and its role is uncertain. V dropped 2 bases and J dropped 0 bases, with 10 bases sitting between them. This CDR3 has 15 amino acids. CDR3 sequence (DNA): TGCGCCAGCAGTCAAGGGGGGAGGATGAACACTGAAGCTTTCTTT. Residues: CASSQGGRMNTEAFF.

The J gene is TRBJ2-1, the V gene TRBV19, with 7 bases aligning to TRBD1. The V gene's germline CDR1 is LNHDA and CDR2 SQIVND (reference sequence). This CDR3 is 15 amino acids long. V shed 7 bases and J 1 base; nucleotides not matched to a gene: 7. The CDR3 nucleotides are TGTGCCAGTACATTCGACAGGGATTCCTACAATGAGCAGTTCTTC. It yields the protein CASTFDRDSYNEQFF. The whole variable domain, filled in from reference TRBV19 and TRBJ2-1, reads DGGITQSPKYLFRKEGQNVTLSCEQNLNHDAMYWYRQDPGQGLRLIYYSQIVNDFQKGDIAEGYSVSREKKESFPLTVTSAQKNPTAFYLCASTFDRDSYNEQFFGPGTRLTVL.

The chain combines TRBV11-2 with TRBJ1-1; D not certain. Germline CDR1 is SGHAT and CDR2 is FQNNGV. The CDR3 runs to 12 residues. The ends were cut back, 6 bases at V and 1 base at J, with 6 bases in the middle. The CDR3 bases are TGTGCCAGCAGTCGACAGAACACTGAAGCTTTCTTT. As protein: CASSRQNTEAFF.

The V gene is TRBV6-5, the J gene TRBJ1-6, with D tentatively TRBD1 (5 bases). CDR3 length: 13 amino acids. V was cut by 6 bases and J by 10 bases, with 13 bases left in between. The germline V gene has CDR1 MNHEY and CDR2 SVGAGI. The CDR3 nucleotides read TGTGCCAGCAGCCCCGATAGGGGCTCACCCCTCCACTTT. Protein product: CASSPDRGSPLHF.

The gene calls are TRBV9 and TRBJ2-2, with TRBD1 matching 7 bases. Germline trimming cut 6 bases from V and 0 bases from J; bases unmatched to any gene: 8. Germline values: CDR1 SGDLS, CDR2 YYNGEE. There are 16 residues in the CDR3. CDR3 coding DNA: TGTGCCAGCACCGGCGGGCAGGGGGCGAACACCGGGGAGCTGTTTTTT. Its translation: CASTGGQGANTGELFF.

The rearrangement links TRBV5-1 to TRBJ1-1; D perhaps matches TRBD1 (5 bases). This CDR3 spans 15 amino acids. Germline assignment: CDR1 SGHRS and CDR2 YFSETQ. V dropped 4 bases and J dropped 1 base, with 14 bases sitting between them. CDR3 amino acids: CASSPEGRENTEAFF. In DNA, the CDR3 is TGCGCCAGCAGCCCCGAGGGGAGGGAGAACACTGAAGCTTTCTTT.

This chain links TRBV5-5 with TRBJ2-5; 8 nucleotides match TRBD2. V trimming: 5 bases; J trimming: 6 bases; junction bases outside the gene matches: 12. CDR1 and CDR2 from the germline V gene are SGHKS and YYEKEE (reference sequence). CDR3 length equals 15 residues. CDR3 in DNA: TGTGCCAGCAGGCCGGGGTCTAGCGGGTACCAGACCCAGTACTTC. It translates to CASRPGSSGYQTQYF. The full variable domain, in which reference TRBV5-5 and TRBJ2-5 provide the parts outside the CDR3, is DAGVTQSPTHLIKTRGQQVTLRCSPISGHKSVSWYQQVLGQGPQFIFQYYEKEERGRGNFPDRFSARQFPNYSSELNVNALLLGDSALYLCASRPGSSGYQTQYFGPGTRLLVL.

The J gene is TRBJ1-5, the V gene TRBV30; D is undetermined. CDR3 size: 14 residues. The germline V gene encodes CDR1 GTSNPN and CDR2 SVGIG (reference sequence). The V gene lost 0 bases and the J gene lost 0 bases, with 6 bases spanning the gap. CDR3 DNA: TGTGCCTGGAGTGTTCCAGGTAGCAATCAGCCCCAGCATTTT. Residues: CAWSVPGSNQPQHF.

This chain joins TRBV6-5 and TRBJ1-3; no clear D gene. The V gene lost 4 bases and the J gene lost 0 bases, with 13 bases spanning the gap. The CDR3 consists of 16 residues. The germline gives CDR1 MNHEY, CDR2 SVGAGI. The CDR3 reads CASSSTWRGSGNTIYF. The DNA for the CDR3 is TGTGCCAGCAGTTCCACCTGGCGGGGCTCTGGAAACACCATATATTTT.

The CDR3 reads CASSQAGYGYTF. DNA for the CDR3: TGTGCCAGCAGCCAGGCAGGGTATGGCTACACCTTC. V is TRBV14 and J is TRBJ1-2; tentative D call: TRBD1 (5 bases). This CDR3 comprises 12 residues. V lost 3 bases and J 5 bases, leaving 7 bases between the germline ends. Per germline, CDR1 SGHDN and CDR2 FVKESK.

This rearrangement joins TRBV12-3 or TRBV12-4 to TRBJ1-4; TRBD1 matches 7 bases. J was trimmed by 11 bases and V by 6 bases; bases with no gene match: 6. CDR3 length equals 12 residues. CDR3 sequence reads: CASRQAGGKLFF. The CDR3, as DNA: TGTGCCAGCAGACAAGCAGGGGGTAAACTGTTTTTT.

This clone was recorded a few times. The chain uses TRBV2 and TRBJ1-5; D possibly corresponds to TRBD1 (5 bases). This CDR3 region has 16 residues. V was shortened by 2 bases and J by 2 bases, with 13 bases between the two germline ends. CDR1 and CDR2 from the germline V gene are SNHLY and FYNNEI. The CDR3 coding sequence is TGTGCCAGCAGTGAAAGGCCACAGGCTGGCAATCAGCCCCAGCATTTT. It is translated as CASSERPQAGNQPQHF.

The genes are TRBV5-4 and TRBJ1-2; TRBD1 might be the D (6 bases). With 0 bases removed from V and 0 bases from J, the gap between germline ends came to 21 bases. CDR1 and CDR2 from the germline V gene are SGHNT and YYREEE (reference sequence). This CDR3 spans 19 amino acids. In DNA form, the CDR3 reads TGTGCCAGCAGCTTGGCTCGGACAGCCAGTCTAGCATCTAACTATGGCTACACCTTC. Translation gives CASSLARTASLASNYGYTF.

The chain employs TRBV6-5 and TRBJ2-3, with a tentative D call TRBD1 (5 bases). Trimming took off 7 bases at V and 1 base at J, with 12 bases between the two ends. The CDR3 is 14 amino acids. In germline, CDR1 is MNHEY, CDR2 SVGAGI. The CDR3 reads CASKGSRRTDTQYF. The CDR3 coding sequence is TGTGCCAGCAAGGGGTCTAGACGCACAGATACGCAGTATTTT.

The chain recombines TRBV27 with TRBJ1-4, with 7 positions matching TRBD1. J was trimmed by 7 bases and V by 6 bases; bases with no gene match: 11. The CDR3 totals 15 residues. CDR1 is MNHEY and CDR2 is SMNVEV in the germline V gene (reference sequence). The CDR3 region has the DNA TGTGCCAGCAGGTCCGACAGGGTCTTGTTTGAAAAACTGTTTTTT. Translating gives CASRSDRVLFEKLFF.